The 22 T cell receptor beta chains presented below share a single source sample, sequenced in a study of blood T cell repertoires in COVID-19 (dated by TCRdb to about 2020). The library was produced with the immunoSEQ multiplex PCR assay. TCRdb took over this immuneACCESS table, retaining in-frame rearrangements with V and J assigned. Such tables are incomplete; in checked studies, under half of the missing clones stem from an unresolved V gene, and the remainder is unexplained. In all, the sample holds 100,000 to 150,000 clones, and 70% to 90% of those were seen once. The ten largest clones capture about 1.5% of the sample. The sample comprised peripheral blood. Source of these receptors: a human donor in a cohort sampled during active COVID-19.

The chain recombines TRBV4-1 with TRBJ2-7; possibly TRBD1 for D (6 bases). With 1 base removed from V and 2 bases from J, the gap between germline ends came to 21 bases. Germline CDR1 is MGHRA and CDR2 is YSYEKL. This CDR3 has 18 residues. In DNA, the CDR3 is TGCGCCAGCAGCCAAGGACTATTAACAGGGCCCCCTGCCTACGAGCAGTACTTC. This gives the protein CASSQGLLTGPPAYEQYF.

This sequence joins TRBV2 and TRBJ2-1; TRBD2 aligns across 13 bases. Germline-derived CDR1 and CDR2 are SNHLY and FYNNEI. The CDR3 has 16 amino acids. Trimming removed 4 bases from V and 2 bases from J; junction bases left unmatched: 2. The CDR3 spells CASSGTSGSAYNEQFF. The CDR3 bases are TGTGCCAGCAGTGGGACTAGCGGGAGTGCCTACAATGAGCAGTTCTTC.

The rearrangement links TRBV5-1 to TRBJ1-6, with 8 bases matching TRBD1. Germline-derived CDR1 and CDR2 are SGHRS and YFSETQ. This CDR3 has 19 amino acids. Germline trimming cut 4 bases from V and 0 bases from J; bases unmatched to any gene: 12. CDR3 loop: CASSAGQASFSSYNSPLHF. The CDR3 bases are TGCGCCAGCAGCGCGGGACAGGCATCATTTAGCTCCTATAATTCACCCCTCCACTTT.

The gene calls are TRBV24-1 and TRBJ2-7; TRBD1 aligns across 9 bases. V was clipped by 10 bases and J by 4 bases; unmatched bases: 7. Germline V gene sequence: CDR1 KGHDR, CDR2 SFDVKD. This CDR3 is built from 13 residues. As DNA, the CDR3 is TGTGCCACTTCCGGGACAGGGTCATACGAGCAGTACTTC. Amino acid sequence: CATSGTGSYEQYF.

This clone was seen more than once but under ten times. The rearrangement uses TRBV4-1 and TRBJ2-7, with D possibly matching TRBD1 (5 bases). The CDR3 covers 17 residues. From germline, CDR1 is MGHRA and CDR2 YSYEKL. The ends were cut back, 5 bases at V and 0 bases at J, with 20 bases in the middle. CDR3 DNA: TGCGCCAGCAGCGCGACAGCCGCAGGGCGAAGCTCCTACGAGCAGTACTTC. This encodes CASSATAAGRSSYEQYF.

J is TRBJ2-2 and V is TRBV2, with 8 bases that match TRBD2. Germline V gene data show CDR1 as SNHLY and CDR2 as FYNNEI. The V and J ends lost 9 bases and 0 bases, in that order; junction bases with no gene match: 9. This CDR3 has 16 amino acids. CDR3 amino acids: CASTFGGASNTGELFF. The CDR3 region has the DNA TGTGCCAGTACCTTCGGGGGGGCCTCGAACACCGGGGAGCTGTTTTTT.

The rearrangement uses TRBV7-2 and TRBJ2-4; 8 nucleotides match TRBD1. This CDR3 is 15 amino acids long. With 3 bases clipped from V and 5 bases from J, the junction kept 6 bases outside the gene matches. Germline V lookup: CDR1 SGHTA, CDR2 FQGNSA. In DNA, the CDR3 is TGTGCCAGCAGCTTTTGGACAGGGAGAGAAAACATTCAGTACTTC. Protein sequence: CASSFWTGRENIQYF.

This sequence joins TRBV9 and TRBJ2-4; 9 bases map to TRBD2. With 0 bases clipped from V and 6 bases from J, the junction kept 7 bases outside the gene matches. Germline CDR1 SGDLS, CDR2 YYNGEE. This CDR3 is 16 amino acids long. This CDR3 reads CASSVAPSGGLNIQYF. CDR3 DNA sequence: TGTGCCAGCAGCGTAGCACCCAGCGGGGGGTTAAACATTCAGTACTTC.

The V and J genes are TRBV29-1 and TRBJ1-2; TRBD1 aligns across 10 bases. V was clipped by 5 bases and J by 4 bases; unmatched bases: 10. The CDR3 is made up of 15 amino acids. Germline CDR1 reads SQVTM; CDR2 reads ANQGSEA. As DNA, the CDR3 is TGCAGCGTTACCGGACAGGGGGGGGTCGGCTATGGCTACACCTTC. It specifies CSVTGQGGVGYGYTF.

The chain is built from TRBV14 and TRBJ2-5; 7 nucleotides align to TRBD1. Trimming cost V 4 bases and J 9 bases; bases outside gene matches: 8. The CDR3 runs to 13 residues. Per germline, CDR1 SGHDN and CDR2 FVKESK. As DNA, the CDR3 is TGTGCCAGCAGCCCCCGGACAGGAGGCTCCCAGTACTTC. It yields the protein CASSPRTGGSQYF.

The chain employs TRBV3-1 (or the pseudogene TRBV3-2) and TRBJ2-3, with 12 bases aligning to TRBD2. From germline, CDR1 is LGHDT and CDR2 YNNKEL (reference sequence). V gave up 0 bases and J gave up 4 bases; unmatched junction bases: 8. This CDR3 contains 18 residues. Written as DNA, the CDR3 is TGTGCCAGCAGCCAAGAAAGGCTAGCGGGGGGGCAGGCAGATACGCAGTATTTT. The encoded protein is CASSQERLAGGQADTQYF.

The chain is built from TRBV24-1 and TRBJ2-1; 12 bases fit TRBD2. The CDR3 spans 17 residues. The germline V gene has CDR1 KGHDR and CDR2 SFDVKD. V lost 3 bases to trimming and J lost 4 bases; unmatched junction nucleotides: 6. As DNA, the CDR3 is TGTGCCACCAGTGATGGGCCCGGGACTAGCGGGTACAATGAGCAGTTCTTC. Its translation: CATSDGPGTSGYNEQFF.

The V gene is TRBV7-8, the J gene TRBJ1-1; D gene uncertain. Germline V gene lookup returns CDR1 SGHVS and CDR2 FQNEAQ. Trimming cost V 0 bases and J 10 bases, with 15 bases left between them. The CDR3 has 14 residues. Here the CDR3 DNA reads TGTGCCAGCAGCTTAGCCCGCGGGAGGGTCGGAGCTTTCTTT. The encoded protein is CASSLARGRVGAFF.

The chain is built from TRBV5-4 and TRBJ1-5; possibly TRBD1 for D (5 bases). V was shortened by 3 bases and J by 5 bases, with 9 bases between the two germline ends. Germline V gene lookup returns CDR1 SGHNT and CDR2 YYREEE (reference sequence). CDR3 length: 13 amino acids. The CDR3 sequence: CASSSGGDQPQHF. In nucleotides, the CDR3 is TGTGCCAGCAGCTCGGGAGGGGATCAGCCCCAGCATTTT. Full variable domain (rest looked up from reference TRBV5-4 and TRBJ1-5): ETGVTQSPTHLIKTRGQQVTLRCSSQSGHNTVSWYQQALGQGPQFIFQYYREEENGRGNFPPRFSGLQFPNYSSELNVNALELDDSALYLCASSSGGDQPQHFGDGTRLSIL.

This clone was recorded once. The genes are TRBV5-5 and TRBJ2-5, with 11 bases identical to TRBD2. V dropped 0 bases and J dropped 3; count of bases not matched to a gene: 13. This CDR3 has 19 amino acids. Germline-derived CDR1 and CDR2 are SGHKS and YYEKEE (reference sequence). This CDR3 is CASSLARLVSGGAEETQYF. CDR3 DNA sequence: TGTGCCAGCAGCTTGGCCCGGTTGGTTAGCGGGGGGGCCGAAGAGACCCAGTACTTC.

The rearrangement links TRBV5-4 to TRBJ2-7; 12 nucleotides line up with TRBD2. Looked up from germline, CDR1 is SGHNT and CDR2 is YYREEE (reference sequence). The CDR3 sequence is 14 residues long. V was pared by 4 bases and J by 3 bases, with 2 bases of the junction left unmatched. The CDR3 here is CASSLAGGGYEQYF. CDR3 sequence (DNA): TGTGCCAGCAGCCTAGCGGGAGGGGGCTACGAGCAGTACTTC.

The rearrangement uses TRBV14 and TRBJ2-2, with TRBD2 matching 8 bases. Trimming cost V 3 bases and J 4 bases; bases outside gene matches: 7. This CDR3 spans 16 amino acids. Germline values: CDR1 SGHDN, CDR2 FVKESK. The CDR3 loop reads CASSQALAVATGELFF. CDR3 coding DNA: TGTGCCAGCAGCCAGGCACTAGCGGTCGCCACCGGGGAGCTGTTTTTT.

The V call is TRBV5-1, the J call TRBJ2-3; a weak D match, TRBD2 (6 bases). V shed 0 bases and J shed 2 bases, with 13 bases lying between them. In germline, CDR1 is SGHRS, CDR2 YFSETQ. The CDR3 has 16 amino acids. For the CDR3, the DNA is TGCGCCAGCAGCTTGGTCGGAGGCGGGACCACAGATACGCAGTATTTT. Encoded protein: CASSLVGGGTTDTQYF. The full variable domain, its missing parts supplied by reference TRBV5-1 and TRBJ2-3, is KAGVTQTPRYLIKTRGQQVTLSCSPISGHRSVSWYQQTPGQGLQFLFEYFSETQRNKGNFPGRFSGRQFSNSRSEMNVSTLELGDSALYLCASSLVGGGTTDTQYFGPGTRLTVL.

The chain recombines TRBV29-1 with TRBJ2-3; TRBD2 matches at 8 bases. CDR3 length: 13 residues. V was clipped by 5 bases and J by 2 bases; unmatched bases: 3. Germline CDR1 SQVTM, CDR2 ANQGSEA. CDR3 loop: CSVSGGHTDTQYF. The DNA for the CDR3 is TGCAGCGTTTCGGGAGGGCACACAGATACGCAGTATTTT.

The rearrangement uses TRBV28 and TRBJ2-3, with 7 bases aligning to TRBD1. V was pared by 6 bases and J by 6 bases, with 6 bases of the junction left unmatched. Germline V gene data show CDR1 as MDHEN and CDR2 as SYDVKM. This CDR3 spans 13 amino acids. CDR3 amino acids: CASRDTGVDTQYF. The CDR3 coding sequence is TGTGCCAGCAGGGATACAGGGGTGGATACGCAGTATTTT.

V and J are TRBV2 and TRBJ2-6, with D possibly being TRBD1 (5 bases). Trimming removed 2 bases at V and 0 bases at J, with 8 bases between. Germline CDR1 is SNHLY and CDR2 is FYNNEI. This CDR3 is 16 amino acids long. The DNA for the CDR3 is TGTGCCAGCAGTGAACTAAGGGGCTCTGGGGCCAACGTCCTGACTTTC. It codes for CASSELRGSGANVLTF.

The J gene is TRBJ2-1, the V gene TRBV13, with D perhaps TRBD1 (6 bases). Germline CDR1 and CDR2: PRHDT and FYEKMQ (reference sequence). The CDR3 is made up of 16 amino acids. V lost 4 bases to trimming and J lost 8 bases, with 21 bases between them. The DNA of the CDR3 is TGTGCCAGCAGCTATGCTGTGGTACACCCAGGGGATGAGCAGTTCTTC. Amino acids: CASSYAVVHPGDEQFF.